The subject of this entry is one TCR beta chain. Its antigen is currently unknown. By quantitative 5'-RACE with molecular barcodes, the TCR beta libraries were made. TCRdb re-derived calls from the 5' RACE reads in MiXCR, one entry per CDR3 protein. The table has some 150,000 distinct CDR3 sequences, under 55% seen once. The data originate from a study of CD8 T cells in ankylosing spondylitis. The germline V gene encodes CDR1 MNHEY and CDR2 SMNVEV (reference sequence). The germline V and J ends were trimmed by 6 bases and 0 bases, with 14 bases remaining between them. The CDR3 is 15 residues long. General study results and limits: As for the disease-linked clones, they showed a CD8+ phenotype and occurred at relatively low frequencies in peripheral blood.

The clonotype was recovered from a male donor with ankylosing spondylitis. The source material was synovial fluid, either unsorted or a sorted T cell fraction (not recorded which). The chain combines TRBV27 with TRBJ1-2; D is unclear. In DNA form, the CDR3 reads TGTGCCAGCAGGATCCGACGCCGATCTAACTATGGCTACACCTTC. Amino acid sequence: CASRIRRRSNYGYTF.